This T cell receptor beta chain was captured by sequencing in a study of CD8+ T cells in alopecia areata. The CDR3 extends over 14 amino acids. The germline V gene has CDR1 LNHDA and CDR2 SQIVND (reference sequence). V was trimmed by 5 bases and J by 0 bases, leaving 11 bases between them. Whole-study findings and limits: Sequencing of scalp samples also includes resident alphabeta T cells from normal skin.

As concerns this clone: Its matching antigen is unknown.

After isolation, RNA underwent reverse transcription to generate cDNA as the sequencing template. Produced via immunoSEQ multiplex PCR; TCRdb's table is partial and in-frame only. The sample yields 140,000 to 150,000 clones, around 87% seen once. The sample was CD8+ T cells sorted from blood, taken at week 0. The chain uses TRBV19 and TRBJ2-7; TRBD2 is a possible D gene (5 bases). The source is a human donor with alopecia areata. CDR3 in DNA: TGTGCCAGTAGTTCATGGACTCACTCCTACGAGCAGTACTTC. Its protein product is CASSSWTHSYEQYF.